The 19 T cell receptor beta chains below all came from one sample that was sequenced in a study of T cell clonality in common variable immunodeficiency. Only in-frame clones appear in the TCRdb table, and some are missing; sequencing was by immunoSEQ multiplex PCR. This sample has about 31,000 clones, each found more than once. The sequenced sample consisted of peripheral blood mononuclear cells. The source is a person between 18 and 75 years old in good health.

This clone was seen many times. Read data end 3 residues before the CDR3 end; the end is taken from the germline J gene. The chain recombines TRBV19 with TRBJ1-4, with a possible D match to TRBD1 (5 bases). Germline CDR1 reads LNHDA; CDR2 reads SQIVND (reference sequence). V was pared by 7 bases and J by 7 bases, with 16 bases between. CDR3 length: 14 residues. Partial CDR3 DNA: TGTGCCAGTACCTCCCAGGGCCGCGGTGAAAAA. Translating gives CASTSQGRGEK. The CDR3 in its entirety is CASTSQGRGEKLFF.

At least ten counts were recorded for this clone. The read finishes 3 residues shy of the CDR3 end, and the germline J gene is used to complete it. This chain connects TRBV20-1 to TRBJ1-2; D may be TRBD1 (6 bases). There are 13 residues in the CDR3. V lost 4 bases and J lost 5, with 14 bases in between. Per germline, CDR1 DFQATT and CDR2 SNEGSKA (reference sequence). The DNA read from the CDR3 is TGCAGTGCTAAAGGGGGACGGAAATATGGC. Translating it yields CSAKGGRKYG. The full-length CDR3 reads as CSAKGGRKYGYTF.

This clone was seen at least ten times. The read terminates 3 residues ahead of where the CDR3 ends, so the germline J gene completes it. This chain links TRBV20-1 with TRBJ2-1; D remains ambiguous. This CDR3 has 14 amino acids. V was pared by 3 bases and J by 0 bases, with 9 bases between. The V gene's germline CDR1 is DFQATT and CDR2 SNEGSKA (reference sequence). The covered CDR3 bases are TGCAGTGCTAGCTCTACCTACTCCTACAATGAG. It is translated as CSASSTYSYNE. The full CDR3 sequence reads CSASSTYSYNEQFF.

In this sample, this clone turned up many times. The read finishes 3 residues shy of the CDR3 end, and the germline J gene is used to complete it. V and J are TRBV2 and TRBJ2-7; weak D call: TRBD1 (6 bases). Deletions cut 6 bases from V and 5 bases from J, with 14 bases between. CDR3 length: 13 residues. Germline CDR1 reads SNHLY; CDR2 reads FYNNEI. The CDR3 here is CASSGTPNDEQYF. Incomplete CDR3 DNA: TGTGCCAGCAGCGGGACACCTAATGACGAG.

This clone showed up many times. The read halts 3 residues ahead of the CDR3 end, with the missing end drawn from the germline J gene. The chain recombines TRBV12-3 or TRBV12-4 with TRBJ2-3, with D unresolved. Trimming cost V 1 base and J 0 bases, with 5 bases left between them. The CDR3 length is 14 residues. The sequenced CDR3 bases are TGTGCCAGCAGTTTAGGTTCTAGCACAGATACG. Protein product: CASSLGSSTDT. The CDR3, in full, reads CASSLGSSTDTQYF.

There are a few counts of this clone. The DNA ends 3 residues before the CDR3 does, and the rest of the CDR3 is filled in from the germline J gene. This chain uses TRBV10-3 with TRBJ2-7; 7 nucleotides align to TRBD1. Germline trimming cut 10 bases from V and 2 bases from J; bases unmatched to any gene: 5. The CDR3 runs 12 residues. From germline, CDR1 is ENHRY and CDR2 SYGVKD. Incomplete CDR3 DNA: TGTGCCACCTCGACAGGGCCCTACGAG. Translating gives CATSTGPYE. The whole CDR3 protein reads CATSTGPYEQYF.

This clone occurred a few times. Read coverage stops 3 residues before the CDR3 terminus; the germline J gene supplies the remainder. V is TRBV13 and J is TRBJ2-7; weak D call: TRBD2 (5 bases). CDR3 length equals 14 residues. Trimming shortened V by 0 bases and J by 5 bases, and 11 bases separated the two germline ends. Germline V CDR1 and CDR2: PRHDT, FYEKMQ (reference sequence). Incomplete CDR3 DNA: TGTGCCAGCAGCTTAGGACAGAGGGTCAACGAG. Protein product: CASSLGQRVNE. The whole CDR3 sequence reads CASSLGQRVNEQYF.

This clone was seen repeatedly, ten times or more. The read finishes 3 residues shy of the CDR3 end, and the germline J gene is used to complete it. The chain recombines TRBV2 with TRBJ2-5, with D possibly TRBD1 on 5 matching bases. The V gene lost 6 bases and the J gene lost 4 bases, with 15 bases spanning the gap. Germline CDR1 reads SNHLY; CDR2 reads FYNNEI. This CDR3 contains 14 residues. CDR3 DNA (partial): TGTGCCAGCAGGGGGCAGTCGGCAAGAGAGACC. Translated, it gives CASRGQSARET. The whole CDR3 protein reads CASRGQSARETQYF.

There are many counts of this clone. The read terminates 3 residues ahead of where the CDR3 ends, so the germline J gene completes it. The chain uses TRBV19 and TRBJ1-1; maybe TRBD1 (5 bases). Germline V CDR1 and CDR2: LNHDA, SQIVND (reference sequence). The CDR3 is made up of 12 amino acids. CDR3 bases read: TGTGCCAGTAGCCCACTGGGGGGGTGG. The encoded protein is CASSPLGGW. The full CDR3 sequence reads CASSPLGGWAFF.

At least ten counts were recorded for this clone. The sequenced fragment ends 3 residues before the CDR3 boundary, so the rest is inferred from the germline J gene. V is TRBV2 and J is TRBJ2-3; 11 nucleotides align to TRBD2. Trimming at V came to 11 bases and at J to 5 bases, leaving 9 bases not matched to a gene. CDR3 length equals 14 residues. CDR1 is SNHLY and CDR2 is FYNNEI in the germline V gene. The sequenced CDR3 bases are TGTGCCGGGGGGACTAGCGGAATGGGAGATACG. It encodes CAGGTSGMGDT. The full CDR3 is CAGGTSGMGDTQYF.

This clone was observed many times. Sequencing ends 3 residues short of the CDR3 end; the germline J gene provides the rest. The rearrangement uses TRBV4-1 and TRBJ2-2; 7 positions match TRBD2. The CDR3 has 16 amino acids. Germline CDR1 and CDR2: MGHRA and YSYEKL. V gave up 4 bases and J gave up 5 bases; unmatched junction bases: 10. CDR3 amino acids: CASSPPERGNTGELFF. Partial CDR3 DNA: TGCGCCAGCAGCCCTCCTGAGCGGGGTAATACCGGGGAG.

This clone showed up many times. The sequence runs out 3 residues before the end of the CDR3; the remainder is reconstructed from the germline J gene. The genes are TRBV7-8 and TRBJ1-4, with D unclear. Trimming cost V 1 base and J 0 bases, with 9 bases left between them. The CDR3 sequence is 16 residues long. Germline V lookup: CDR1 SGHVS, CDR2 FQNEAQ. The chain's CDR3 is CASSLDLLSTNEKLFF. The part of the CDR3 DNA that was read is TGTGCCAGCAGCTTAGACTTATTATCAACTAATGAAAAA.

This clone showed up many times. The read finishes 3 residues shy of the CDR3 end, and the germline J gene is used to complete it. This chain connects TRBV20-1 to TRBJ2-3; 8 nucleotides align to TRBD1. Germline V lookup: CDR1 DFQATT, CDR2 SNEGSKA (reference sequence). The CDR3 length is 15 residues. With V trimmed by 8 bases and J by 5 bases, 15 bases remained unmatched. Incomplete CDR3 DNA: TGCAGTCCGTCTAGCCCGACAGGGGTGGAAGATACG. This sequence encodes CSPSSPTGVEDT. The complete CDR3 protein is CSPSSPTGVEDTQYF.

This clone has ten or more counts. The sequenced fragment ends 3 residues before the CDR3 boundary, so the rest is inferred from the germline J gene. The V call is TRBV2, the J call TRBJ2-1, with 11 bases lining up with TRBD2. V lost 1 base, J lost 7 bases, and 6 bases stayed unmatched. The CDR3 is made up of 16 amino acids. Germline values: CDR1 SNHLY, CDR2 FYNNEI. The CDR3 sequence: CASSEGGASGGNEQFF. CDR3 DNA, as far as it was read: TGTGCCAGCAGTGAAGGAGGGGCTAGCGGGGGGAATGAG.

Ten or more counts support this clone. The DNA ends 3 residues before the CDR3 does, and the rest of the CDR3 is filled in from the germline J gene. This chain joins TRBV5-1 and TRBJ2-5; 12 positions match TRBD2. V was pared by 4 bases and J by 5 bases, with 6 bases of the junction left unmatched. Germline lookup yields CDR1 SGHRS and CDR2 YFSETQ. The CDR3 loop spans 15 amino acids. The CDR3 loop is CASSLTSGGRETQYF. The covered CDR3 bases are TGCGCCAGCAGCCTGACTAGCGGGGGCCGGGAGACC. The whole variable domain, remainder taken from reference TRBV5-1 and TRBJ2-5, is KAGVTQTPRYLIKTRGQQVTLSCSPISGHRSVSWYQQTPGQGLQFLFEYFSETQRNKGNFPGRFSGRQFSNSRSEMNVSTLELGDSALYLCASSLTSGGRETQYFGPGTRLLVL.

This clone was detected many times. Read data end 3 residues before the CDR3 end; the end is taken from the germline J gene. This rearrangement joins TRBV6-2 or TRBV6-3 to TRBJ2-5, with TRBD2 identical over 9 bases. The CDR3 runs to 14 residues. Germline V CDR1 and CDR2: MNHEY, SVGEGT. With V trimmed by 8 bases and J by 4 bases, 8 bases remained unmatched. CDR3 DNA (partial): TGTGCCAGCTTTAGCGGGGGCCAAAGAGAGACC. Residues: CASFSGGQRET. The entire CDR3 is CASFSGGQRETQYF.

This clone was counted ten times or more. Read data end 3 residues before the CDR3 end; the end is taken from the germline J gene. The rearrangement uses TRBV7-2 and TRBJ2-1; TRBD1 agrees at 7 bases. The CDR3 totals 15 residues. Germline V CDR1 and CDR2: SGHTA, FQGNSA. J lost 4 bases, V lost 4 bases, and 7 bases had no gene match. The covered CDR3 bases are TGTGCCAGCAGCTACGCCGGGACAGCTTACAATGAG. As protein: CASSYAGTAYNE. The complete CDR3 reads CASSYAGTAYNEQFF.

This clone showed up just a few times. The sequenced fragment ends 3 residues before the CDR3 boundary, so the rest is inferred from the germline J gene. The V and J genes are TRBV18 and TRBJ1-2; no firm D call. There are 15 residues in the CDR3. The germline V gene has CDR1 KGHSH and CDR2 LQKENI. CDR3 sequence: CASSPPSPSSYDYTF. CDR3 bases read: TGTGCCAGCTCACCCCCCTCGCCGAGCTCCTACGAC. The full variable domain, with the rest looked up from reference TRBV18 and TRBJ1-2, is NAGVMQNPRHLVRRRGQEARLRCSPMKGHSHVYWYRQLPEEGLKFMVYLQKENIIDESGMPKERFSAEFPKEGPSILRIQQVVRGDSAAYFCASSPPSPSSYDYTFGSGTRLTVV.

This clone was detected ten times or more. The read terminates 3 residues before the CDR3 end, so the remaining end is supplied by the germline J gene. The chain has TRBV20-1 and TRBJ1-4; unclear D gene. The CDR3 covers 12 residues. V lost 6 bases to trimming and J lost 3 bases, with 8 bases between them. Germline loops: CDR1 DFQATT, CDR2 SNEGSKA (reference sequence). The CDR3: CSASSANEKLFF. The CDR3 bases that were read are TGCAGTGCCTCTAGTGCTAATGAAAAA.